This T cell receptor beta chain was sequenced in a study of blood T cell repertoires in COVID-19. There are 15 residues in the CDR3. V was cut by 1 base and J by 0 bases, with 7 bases left in between. The germline gives CDR1 LNHDA, CDR2 SQIVND (reference sequence). Here immunoSEQ multiplex PCR was the method, and the copy in TCRdb shows in-frame clones only, minus some. The table shows about 280,000 clones, with roughly 80% occurring only once. As regards this clone: Other DNA sequences within the sample encode an identical CDR3.

The chain uses TRBV19 and TRBJ1-5; a possible D gene is TRBD1 (6 bases). This receptor was obtained from a man aged 40-49 years who had been exposed to COVID-19. Source material: PBMCs or T cells enriched from blood (not recorded which). The DNA of the CDR3 is TGTGCCAGTAGTATAGGGACAGCTAGCAATCAGCCCCAGCATTTT. Encoded protein: CASSIGTASNQPQHF.